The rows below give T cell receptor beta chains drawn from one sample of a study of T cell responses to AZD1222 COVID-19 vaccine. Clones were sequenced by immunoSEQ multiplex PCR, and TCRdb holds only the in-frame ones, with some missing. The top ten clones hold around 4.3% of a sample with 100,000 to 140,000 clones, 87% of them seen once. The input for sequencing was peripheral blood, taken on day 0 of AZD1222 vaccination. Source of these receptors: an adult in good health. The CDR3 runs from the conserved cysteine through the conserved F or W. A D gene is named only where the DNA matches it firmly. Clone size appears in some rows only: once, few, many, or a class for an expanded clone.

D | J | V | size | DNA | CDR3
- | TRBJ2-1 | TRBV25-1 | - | TGTGCCAGCAGTGACGGAGGGAGCGCCTACAATGAGCAGTTCTTC | CASSDGGSAYNEQFF
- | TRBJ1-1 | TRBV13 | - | TGTGCCAGCAGCTTAACGTATAGCGTGGAGGAATCCAACACTGAAGCTTTCTTT | CASSLTYSVEESNTEAFF
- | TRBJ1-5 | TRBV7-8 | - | TGTGCCAGCAGCTTAAGAGGTCGTGGTCGGGATCAGCCCCAGCATTTT | CASSLRGRGRDQPQHF
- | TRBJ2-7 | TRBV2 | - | TGTGCCAGCAAAAAACTAGTGAGCTCCTACGAGCAGTACTTC | CASKKLVSSYEQYF
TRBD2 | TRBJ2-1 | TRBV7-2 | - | TGTGCCAGCAGCGTCCCTAGCGGGAATAATGAGCAGTTCTTC | CASSVPSGNNEQFF
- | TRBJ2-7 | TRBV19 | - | TGTGCCAGTAGTATAGAGGCAGGGCCCTACGAGCAGTACTTC | CASSIEAGPYEQYF
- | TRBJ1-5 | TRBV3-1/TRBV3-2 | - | TGTGCCAGCAACTCCCGTTACGAGAGCAATCAGCCCCAGCATTTT | CASNSRYESNQPQHF
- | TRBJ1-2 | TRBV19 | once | TGTGCCAGCTCTCTACAGGGCAAGGATGGCTACACCTTC | CASSLQGKDGYTF
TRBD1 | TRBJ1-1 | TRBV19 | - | TGTGCCAGTGCAACAGGGGGGAACACTGAAGCTTTCTTT | CASATGGNTEAFF
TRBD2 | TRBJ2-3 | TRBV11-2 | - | TGTGCCAGCAGCTCAAGAGCGGGAGCTGGGGTTACAGATACGCAGTATTTT | CASSSRAGAGVTDTQYF
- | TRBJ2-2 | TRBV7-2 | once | TGTGCCAGCAGCTTCGGGCCAGCGAACACCGGGGAGCTGTTTTTT | CASSFGPANTGELFF
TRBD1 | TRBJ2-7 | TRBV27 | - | TGTGCCAGCAGTGGACAGGGGGCAACCTACGAGCAGTACTTC | CASSGQGATYEQYF
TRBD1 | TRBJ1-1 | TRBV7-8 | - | TGTGCCAGCAGCACTACGACAGGGGGCAGGACTGAAGCTTTCTTT | CASSTTTGGRTEAFF
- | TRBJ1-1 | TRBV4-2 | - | TGTGCCAGCAGCCCCCGACGATGGGGCTCGGGAACTGAAGCTTTCTTT | CASSPRRWGSGTEAFF
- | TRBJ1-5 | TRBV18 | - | TGTGCCAGCTCACCTGATCAGGGAGGGAATCAGCCCCAGCATTTT | CASSPDQGGNQPQHF
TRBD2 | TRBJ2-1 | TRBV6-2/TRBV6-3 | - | TGTGCCAGCAGTTACTCGACTAGCGGGGGGGCTTTATCTCGCAATGAGCAGTTCTTC | CASSYSTSGGALSRNEQFF
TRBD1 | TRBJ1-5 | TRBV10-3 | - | TGTGCCATAGGGACAGCCGTTGGGCAGCCCCAGCATTTT | CAIGTAVGQPQHF
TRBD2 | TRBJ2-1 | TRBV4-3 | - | TGCGCCAGCAGCCAAGATTCTAGCGGGCCCCTCGGGGATGAGCAGTTCTTC | CASSQDSSGPLGDEQFF
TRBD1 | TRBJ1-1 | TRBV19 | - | TGTGCCAGTACTCCCTCGACAGGGTACACTGAAGCTTTCTTT | CASTPSTGYTEAFF
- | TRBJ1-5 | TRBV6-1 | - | TGTGCCAGCAGTGACGGACAGCAACATCAGCCCCAGCATTTT | CASSDGQQHQPQHF
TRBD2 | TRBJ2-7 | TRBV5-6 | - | TGTGCCAGCAGCTTGGGAGCTAGCGGGAGGGCAAGACGCGAGCAGTACTTC | CASSLGASGRARREQYF
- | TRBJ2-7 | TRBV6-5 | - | TGTGCCAGCAGTCAAAGGGACGTCACGTCCTACGAGCAGTACTTC | CASSQRDVTSYEQYF
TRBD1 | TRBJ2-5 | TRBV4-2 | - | TGTGCCAGCAGCCAAGAACAGGGGCTAGGGGAGACCCAGTACTTC | CASSQEQGLGETQYF
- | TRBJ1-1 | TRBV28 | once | TGTGCCAGCCGTTTAAGCACCGGGGGTGGGAACACTGAAGCTTTCTTT | CASRLSTGGGNTEAFF
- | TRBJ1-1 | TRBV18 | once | TGTGCCAGCTCACACGGTTACGTGGACACTGAAGCTTTCTTT | CASSHGYVDTEAFF
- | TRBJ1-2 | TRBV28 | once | TGTGCCAGCAGTCGTCGGGGGGGCGAATTCGGCTATAGTGGCTACACCTTC | CASSRRGGEFGYSGYTF
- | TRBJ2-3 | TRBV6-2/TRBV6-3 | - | TGTGCCAGCAGTGAGCGGGCCGAAGATACGCAGTATTTT | CASSERAEDTQYF
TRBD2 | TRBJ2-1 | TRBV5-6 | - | TGTGCCAGCAGCGATGAGCGGGGGGATTACAATGAGCAGTTCTTC | CASSDERGDYNEQFF
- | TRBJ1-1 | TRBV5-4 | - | TGTGCCAGCAGCTTGACAATGAACACTGAAGCTTTCTTT | CASSLTMNTEAFF
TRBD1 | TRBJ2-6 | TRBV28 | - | TGTGCCAGCAGTTTGACAGGACAGGTTTTCAGCGGGGCCAACGTCCTGACTTTC | CASSLTGQVFSGANVLTF
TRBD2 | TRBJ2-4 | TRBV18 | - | TGTGCCAGCTCACCACCTGGGACTAGCGGGAGGATGGCCAAAAACATTCAGTACTTC | CASSPPGTSGRMAKNIQYF
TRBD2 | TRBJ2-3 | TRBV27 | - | TGTGCCAGCAGTCTCTACGGGACTAGCGGGAGGGAGCGGACAGATACGCAGTATTTT | CASSLYGTSGRERTDTQYF
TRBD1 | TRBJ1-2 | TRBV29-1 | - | TGCAGCGTAACGACAGGGGACGGTGGCTACACCTTC | CSVTTGDGGYTF
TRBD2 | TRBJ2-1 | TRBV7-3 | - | TGTGCCAGCAGCCTAATCCCCGAGACTAGCGGGGCCTACAATGAGCAGTTCTTC | CASSLIPETSGAYNEQFF
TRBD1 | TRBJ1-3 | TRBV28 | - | TGTGCCAGCAGTCCAATCGACAGGGATGGAAACACCATATATTTT | CASSPIDRDGNTIYF
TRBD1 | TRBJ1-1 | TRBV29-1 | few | TGCAGCGCCAGACAGGGCGGCACTGAAGCTTTCTTT | CSARQGGTEAFF
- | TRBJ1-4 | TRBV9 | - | TGTGCCAGCAGCGAAGGACAGAGCAATGAAAAACTGTTTTTT | CASSEGQSNEKLFF
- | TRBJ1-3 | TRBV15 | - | TGTGCCACCAGCACCAGAGTGGGGGACCCCGGAAACACCATATATTTT | CATSTRVGDPGNTIYF
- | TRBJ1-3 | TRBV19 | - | TGTGCCAGTAGTACCCGACAGTCCCGTCCCACTGGAAACACCATATATTTT | CASSTRQSRPTGNTIYF
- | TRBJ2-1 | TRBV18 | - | TGTGCCAGCTCACCTCCCCGACTGCAGGGGCAGCAGTTCTTC | CASSPPRLQGQQFF
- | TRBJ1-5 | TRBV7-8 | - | TGTGCCAGCAGCTTAGCGAAGACTCAGGAGGCAGTGCGGCCCCAGCATTTT | CASSLAKTQEAVRPQHF
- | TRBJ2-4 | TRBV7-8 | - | TGTGCCAGCAGCTTAGGAACAGCAAACATTCAGTACTTC | CASSLGTANIQYF
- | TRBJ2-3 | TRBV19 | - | TGTGCCAGTAAAGACCGACTGGGTACGCAGTATTTT | CASKDRLGTQYF
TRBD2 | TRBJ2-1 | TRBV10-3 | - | TGTGCCATCAGGCGGACTAGCGGGAAGGATGAGCAGTTCTTC | CAIRRTSGKDEQFF
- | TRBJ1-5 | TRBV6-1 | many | TGTGCCAGCAGTGAGTCGGGGGCGAGCAGTCAGCCCCAGCATTTT | CASSESGASSQPQHF
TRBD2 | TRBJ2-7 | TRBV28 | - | TGTGCCAGCAGTTGGAGGACTAGCGAGCAGTACTTC | CASSWRTSEQYF
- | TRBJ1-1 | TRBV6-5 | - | TGTGCCAGCAGTTACGGACGAGGACAGAGAAGTGAAGCTTTCTTT | CASSYGRGQRSEAFF
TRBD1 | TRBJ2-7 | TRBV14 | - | TGTGCCAGCAGCCAAAAGGGACAGCTCTACGAGCAGTACTTC | CASSQKGQLYEQYF
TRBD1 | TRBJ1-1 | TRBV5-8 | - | TGTGCCAGCAGCTCCCGAGGGGGCCGAAACACTGAAGCTTTCTTT | CASSSRGGRNTEAFF
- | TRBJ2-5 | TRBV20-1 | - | TGCAGCGGCGGGTTAGGTGAGACCCAGTACTTC | CSGGLGETQYF
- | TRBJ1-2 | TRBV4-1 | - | TGCGCCAGCAGCCAAGTTCCGACGGAGAACTATGGCTACACCTTC | CASSQVPTENYGYTF
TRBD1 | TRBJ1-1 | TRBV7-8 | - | TGTGCCAGCAGCAAGGACAGGGTCTTGGGTATGAACACTGAAGCTTTCTTT | CASSKDRVLGMNTEAFF
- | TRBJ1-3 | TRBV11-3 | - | TGTGCCAGCAGCGCAGACTGGGGGAACACCATATATTTT | CASSADWGNTIYF
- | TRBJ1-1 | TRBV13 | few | TGTGCCAGCAGCAGGGGGGTCATGAACACTGAAGCTTTCTTT | CASSRGVMNTEAFF
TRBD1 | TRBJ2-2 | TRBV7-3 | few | TGTGCCAGCAGCTTAGGGGACAGGGTCACCGCCTTGGCCGGGGAGCTGTTTTTT | CASSLGDRVTALAGELFF